The 4 T cell receptor beta chains below all came from one sample that was sequenced in a study of shared clonotypes between healthy human individuals. Clones were read by immunoSEQ multiplex PCR, and TCRdb kept only the in-frame ones, dropping some. The sample carries about 710,000 clones, 60% to 75% recorded once. Sequenced material: memory CD4+ T cells sorted from blood. Described subset: CD45RA-negative fraction. These receptor sequences come from a woman aged 25 to 39 in good health.

The sample holds one count of this clone. V and J are TRBV28 and TRBJ2-3; 10 bases map to TRBD2. V was pared by 8 bases and J by 3 bases, with 5 bases of the junction left unmatched. The V gene's germline CDR1 is MDHEN and CDR2 SYDVKM. This CDR3 contains 14 residues. CDR3 amino acids: CASRETSGTDTQYF. CDR3 DNA: TGTGCCAGCCGGGAGACTAGCGGGACAGATACGCAGTATTTT.

The chain employs TRBV29-1 and TRBJ2-5; no definite D call. Germline V gives CDR1 SQVTM, CDR2 ANQGSEA. V shed 7 bases and J shed 1 base, with 19 bases lying between them. There are 15 residues in the CDR3. The CDR3 nucleotides are TGCAGCGGACAAGGATCGGACGGCATCCAAGAGACCCAGTACTTC. Translating it yields CSGQGSDGIQETQYF.

The rearrangement links TRBV6-4 to TRBJ1-1, with D tentatively TRBD1 (5 bases). The CDR3 runs to 13 residues. The germline V gene encodes CDR1 MRHNA and CDR2 SNTAGT. Deletions cut 5 bases from V and 2 bases from J, with 9 bases between. CDR3 bases: TGTGCCAGCAGTCGACAGACCAACACTGAAGCTTTCTTT. Translating gives CASSRQTNTEAFF.

This clone is a singleton in its sample. The chain links TRBV18 to TRBJ2-3, with 9 bases that match TRBD2. With 3 bases clipped from V and 0 bases from J, the junction kept 1 base outside the gene matches. The CDR3 spans 15 residues. The V gene's germline CDR1 is KGHSH and CDR2 LQKENI. The CDR3: CASSPSGSSTDTQYF. For the CDR3, the DNA is TGTGCCAGCTCACCTAGCGGGAGTAGCACAGATACGCAGTATTTT.